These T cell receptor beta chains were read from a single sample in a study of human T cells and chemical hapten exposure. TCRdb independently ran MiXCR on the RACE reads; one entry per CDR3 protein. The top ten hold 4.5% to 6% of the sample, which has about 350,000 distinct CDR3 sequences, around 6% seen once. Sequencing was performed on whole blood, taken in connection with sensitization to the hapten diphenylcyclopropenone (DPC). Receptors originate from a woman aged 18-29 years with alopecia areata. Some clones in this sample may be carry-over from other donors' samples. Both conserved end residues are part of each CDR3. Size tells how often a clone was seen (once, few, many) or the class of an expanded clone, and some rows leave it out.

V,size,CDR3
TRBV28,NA,CASSHLSTGEQYF
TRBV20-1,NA,CSARDTGRGDEQYF
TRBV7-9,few,CASSALQGVGTEAFF
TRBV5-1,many,CASSNTVNTEAFF
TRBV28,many,CASSLGFYGNQPQHF
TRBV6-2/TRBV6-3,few,CASSFLDVPEAFF
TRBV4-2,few,CASSQGTGGMGTDTQYF
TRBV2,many,CASSLDRDRINQPQHF
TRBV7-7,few,CASSVVVAGELFF
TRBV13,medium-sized,CASSHGQDTEAFF
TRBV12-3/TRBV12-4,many,CASTLAVAKNIQYF
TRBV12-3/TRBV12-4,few,CASSFLPKRQGAYNEQFF
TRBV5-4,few,CASSSKGTDTQYF
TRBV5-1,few,CASSRGTTDSSGYTF
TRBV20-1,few,CSARQGGAINSPLHF
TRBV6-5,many,CASRSGLGYEQYF
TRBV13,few,CASSHRVAKNIQYF
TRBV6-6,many,CASTRDGRTEAFF
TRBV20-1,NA,CSARVVNEQFF
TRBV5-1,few,CASSLLTSGGTDTQYF
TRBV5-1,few,CASSLGTSGGAQETQYF
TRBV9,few,CASSVEAGQGAYEQYF
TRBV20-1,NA,CSAEGGVGTDTQYF
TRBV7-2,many,CASSLAGLAGGLSTDTQYF
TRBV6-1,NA,CASSENPRAPYEQYF
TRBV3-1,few,CASSQRDGDSPLHF
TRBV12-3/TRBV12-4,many,CASQFERGGNQPQHF
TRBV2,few,CASSERPGNYGYTF
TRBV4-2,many,CASSQDGTGGQPQHF
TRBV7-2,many,CASSLSWGVNQPQHF
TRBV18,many,CASSPPDDFWRGYTF
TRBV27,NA,CASSIREQSTDTQYF
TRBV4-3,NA,CASSQVGGAKTQYF
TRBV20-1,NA,CSARDTTDKGAGAFF
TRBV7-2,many,CASTPGDGDYGYTF
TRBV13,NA,CASSLPAGGHYNEQFF
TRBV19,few,CASSIDRSSYNEQFF
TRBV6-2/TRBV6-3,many,CASSDTQDRPPGQPQHF
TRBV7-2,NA,CASSLRGQTASEKLFF
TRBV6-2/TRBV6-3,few,CASSYARAITEAFF
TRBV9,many,CASSKPGTASTDTQYF
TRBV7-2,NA,CASSLAHSGGADTQYF
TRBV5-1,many,CASSVSGGSGNTIYF
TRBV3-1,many,CASSQEQSPNTEAFF
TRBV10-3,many,CAISEGTGVVPDTQYF
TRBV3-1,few,CASSPDRVGSPLHF
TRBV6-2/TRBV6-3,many,CASRPTGRGGAYGYTF
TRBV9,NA,CASSVPQGLSTDTQYF
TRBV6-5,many,CASSYSPGDNSPLHF
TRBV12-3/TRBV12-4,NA,CASSLVRRTEAFF
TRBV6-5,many,CASSYLAGGPRETQYF
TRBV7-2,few,CASSLVPANTEAFF
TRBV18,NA,CASSPPQRARTDTQYF